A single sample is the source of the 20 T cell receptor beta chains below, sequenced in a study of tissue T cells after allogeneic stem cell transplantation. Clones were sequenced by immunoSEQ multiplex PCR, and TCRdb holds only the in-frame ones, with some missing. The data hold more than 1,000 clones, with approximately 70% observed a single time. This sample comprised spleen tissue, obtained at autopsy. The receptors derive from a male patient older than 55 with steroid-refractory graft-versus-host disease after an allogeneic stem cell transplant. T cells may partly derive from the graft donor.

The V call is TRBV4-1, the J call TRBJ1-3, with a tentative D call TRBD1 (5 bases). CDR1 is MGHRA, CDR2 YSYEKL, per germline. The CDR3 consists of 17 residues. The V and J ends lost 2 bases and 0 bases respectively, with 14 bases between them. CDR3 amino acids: CASSQSPGRTSGNTIYF. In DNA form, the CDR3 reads TGCGCCAGCAGCCAATCTCCGGGACGCACCTCTGGAAACACCATATATTTT.

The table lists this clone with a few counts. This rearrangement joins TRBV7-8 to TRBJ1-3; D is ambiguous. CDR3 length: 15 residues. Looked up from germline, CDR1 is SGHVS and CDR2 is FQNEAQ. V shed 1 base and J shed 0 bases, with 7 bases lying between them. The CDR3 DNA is TGTGCCAGCAGCTTAGACGGAAACTCTGGAAACACCATATATTTT. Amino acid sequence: CASSLDGNSGNTIYF.

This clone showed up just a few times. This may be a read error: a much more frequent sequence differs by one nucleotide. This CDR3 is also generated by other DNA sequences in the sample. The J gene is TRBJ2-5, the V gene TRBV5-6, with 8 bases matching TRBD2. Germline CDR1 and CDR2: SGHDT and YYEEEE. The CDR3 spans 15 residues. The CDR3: CARSWGAGGGETQYF. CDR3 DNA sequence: TGCGCCCGCAGCTGGGGGGCCGGGGGGGGAGAGACCCAGTACTTC. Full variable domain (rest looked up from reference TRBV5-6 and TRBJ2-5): DAGVTQSPTHLIKTRGQQVTLRCSPKSGHDTVSWYQQALGQGPQFIFQYYEEEERQRGNFPDRFSGHQFPNYSSELNVNALLLGDSALYLCARSWGAGGGETQYFGPGTRLLVL.

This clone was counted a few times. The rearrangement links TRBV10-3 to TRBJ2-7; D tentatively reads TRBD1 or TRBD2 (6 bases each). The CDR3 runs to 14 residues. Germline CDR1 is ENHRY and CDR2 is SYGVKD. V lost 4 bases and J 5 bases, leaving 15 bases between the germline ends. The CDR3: CAISVGGGSNEQYF. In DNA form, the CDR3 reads TGTGCCATCAGTGTTGGAGGGGGGTCAAACGAGCAGTACTTC.

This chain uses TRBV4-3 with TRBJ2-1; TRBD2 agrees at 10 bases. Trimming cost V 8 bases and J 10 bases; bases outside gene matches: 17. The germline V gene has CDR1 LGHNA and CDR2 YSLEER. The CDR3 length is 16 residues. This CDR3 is CASHPRASGGAGEQFF. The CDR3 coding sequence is TGCGCCAGCCACCCGCGGGCCAGCGGGGGGGCGGGGGAGCAGTTCTTC.

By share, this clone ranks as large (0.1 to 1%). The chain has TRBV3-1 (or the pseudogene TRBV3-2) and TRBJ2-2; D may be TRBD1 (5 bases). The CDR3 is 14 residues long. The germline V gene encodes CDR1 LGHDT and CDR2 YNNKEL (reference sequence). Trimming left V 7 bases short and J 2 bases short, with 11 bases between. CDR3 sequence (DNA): TGTGCCAGCACCACAGGACCCAACACCGGGGAGCTGTTTTTT. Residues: CASTTGPNTGELFF.

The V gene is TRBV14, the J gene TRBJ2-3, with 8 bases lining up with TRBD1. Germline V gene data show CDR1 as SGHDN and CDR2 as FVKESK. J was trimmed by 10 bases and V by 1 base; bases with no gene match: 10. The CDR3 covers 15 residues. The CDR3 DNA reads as TGTGCCAGCAGCCAAGTGGGGGCAGGGGGCCGGGCGCAGTATTTT. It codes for CASSQVGAGGRAQYF. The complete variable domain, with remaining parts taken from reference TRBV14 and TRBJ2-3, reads EAGVTQFPSHSVIEKGQTVTLRCDPISGHDNLYWYRRVMGKEIKFLLHFVKESKQDESGMPNNRFLAERTGGTYSTLKVQPAELEDSGVYFCASSQVGAGGRAQYFGPGTRLTVL.

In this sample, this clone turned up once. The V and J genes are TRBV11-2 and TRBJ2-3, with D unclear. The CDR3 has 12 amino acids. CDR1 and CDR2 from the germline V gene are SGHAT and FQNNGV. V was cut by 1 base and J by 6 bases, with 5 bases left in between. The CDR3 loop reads CASSLGLDTQYF. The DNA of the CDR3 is TGTGCCAGCAGCTTAGGCCTGGATACGCAGTATTTT.

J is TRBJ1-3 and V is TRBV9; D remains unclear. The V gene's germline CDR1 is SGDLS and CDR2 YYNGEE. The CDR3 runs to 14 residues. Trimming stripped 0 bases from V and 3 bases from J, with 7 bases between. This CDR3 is CASSVAGIGNTIYF. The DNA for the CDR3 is TGTGCCAGCAGCGTAGCTGGAATTGGAAACACCATATATTTT.

The CDR3, as DNA: TGTGCCAGCAGTTTCAGGGAATCACCCCTCCACTTT. Translation: CASSFRESPLHF. This chain uses TRBV27 with TRBJ1-6; D is possibly TRBD1 (5 bases). Trimming left V 3 bases short and J 10 bases short, with 7 bases between. The CDR3 is 12 residues long. Germline V CDR1 and CDR2: MNHEY, SMNVEV (reference sequence).

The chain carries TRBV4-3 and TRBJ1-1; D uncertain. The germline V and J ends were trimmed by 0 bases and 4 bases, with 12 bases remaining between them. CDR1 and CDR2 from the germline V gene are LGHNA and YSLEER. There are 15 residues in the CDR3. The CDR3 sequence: CASSQDLGEGTEAFF. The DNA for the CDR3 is TGCGCCAGCAGCCAAGATCTTGGGGAGGGCACTGAAGCTTTCTTT.

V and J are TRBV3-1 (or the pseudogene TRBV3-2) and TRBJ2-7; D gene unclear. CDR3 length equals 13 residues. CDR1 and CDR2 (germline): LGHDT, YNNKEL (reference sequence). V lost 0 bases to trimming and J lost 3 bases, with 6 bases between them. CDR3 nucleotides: TGTGCCAGCAGCCAAGACGGGCACTACGAGCAGTACTTC. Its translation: CASSQDGHYEQYF.

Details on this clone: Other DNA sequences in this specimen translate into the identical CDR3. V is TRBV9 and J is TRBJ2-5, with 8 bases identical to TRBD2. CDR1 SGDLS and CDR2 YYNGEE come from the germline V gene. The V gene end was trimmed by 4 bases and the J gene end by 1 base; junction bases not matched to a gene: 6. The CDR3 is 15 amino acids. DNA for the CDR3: TGTGCCAGCAGCCCGTCGGCGGGGGGCCAAGAGACCCAGTACTTC. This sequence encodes CASSPSAGGQETQYF.

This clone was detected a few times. The CDR3 loop is CASLWSQGGSYEQYF. CDR3 DNA sequence: TGTGCCAGCCTCTGGAGCCAGGGCGGGTCCTACGAGCAGTACTTC. This chain links TRBV6-5 with TRBJ2-7; D possibly matches TRBD1 or TRBD2 (5 bases each). Trimming pared 8 bases from V and 1 base from J, leaving 18 bases between. This CDR3 spans 15 amino acids. Germline V gives CDR1 MNHEY, CDR2 SVGAGI.

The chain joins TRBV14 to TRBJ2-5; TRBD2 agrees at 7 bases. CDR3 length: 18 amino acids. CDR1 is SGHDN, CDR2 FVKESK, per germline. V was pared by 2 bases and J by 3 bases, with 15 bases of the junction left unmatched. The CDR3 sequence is CASSQRSMFGLAEETQYF. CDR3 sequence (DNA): TGTGCCAGCAGCCAAAGAAGTATGTTCGGGCTAGCGGAAGAGACCCAGTACTTC. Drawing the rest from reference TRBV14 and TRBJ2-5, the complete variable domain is EAGVTQFPSHSVIEKGQTVTLRCDPISGHDNLYWYRRVMGKEIKFLLHFVKESKQDESGMPNNRFLAERTGGTYSTLKVQPAELEDSGVYFCASSQRSMFGLAEETQYFGPGTRLLVL.

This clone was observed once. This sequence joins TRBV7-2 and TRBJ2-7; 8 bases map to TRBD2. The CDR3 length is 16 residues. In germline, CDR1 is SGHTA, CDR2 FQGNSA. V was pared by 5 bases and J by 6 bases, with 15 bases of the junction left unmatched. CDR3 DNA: TGTGCCAGCAGCCAGAGCGGGAGCTCCCCTCGGAGCGAGCAGTACTTC. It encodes CASSQSGSSPRSEQYF.

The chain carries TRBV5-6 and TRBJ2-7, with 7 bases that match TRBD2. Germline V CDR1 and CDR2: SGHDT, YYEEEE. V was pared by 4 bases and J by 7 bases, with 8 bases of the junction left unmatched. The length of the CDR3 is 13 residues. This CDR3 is CASSGDSGVEQYF. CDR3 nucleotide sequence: TGTGCCAGCAGCGGTGACAGCGGGGTGGAGCAGTACTTC.

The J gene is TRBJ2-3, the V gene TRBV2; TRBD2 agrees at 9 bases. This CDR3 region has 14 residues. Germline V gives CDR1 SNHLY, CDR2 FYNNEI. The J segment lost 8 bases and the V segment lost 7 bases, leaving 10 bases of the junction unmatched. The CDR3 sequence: CASNRGGGAVTQYF. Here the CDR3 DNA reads TGTGCCAGCAATAGAGGCGGGGGGGCGGTTACGCAGTATTTT.

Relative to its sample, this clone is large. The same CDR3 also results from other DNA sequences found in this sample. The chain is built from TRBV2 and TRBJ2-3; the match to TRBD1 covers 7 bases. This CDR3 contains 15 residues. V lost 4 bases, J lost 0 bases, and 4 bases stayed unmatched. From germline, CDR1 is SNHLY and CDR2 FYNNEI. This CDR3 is CASSAGTASTDTQYF. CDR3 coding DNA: TGTGCCAGCAGTGCCGGGACAGCTAGCACAGATACGCAGTATTTT. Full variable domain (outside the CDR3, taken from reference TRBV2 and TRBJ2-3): EPEVTQTPSHQVTQMGQEVILRCVPISNHLYFYWYRQILGQKVEFLVSFYNNEISEKSEIFDDQFSVERPDGSNFTLKIRSTKLEDSAMYFCASSAGTASTDTQYFGPGTRLTVL.

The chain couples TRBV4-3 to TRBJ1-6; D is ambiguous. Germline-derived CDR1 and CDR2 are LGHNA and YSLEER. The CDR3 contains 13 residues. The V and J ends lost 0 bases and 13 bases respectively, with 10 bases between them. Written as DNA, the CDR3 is TGCGCCAGCAGCCAAGAGGTGGTGAGGCCCCTCCACTTT. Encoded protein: CASSQEVVRPLHF.